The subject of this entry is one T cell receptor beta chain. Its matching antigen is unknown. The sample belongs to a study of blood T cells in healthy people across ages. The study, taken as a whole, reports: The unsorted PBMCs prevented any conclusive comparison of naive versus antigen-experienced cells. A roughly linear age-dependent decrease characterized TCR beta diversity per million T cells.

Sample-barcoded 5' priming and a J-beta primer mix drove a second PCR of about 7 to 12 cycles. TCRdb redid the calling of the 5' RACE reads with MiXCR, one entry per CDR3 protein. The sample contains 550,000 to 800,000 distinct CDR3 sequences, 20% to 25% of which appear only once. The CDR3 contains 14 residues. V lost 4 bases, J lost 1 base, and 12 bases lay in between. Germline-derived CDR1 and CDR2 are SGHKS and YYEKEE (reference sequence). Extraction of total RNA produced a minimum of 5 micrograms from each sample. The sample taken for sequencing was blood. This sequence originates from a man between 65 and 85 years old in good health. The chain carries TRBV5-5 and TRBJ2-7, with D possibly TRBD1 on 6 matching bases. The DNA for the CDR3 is TGTGCCAGCAGCGCTAGGACAGATTCCTACGAGCAGTACTTC. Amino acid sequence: CASSARTDSYEQYF.